This TCR beta chain was identified in a study of blood T cells in healthy people across ages. General study findings and limits: With donor CMV status unknown, expanded clonotype changes were possibly confounded. There were more naive CD4+ cells and higher diversity in long-lived donors than in aged donors.

The second PCR ran about 6 to 12 cycles with a sample-barcoded 5' primer and J-beta primers. The study obtained at least 3 million CDR3-containing paired-end reads from every sample. TCRdb re-analysed the 5' RACE reads in MiXCR, keeping a single row per CDR3 protein. The table shows approximately 800,000 distinct CDR3 sequences, with roughly three fifths occurring only once. This clonotype has more than one count but fewer than ten. Its antigen is still unknown. The V segment lost 0 bases and the J segment 6 bases; nucleotides outside the gene matches: 9. Germline V gene lookup returns CDR1 SGDLS and CDR2 YYNGEE. The CDR3 loop spans 15 amino acids. The donors, healthy Caucasians from Russia, were aged roughly 6 to 100.

Sequencing used blood. The TCR sequence derives from a middle-aged man in good health. This chain connects TRBV9 to TRBJ2-7; 7 positions match TRBD1. The CDR3 is CASSVDLTQGSEQYF. CDR3 nucleotides: TGTGCCAGCAGCGTAGACCTAACACAGGGGTCCGAGCAGTACTTC.